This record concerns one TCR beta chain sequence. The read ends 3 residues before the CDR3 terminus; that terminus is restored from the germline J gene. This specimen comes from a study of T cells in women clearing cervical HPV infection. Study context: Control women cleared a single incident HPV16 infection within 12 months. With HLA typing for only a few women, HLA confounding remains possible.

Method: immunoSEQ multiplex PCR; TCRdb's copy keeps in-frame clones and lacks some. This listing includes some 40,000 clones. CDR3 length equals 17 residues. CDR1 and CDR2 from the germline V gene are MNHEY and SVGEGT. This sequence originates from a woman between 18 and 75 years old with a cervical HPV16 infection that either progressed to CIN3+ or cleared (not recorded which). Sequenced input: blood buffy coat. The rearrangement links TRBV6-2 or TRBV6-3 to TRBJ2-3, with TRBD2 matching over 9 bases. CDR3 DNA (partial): TGTGCCAGCAGTTCCTTTGGGAGCGGGAGGTTCGGGGAGACG. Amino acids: CASSSFGSGRFGET. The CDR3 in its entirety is CASSSFGSGRFGETQYF.